This entry describes one T cell receptor beta chain. No antigen is known for it. It was about 180 ng DNA, approximately 28,000 T cell genomes, that sorted-subset replicate PCRs used. The protocol was immunoSEQ multiplex PCR, while the TCRdb copy is restricted to in-frame clones and leaves out a portion. The sample lists millions of clones; around 94% were seen once. This entry is derived from a study of shared clonotypes between healthy human individuals. Study-level background: Participating donors consisted of two women and a few men aged 18 to 49.

Donors included only healthy HIV-negative adults lacking recent acute infections or vaccinations. Study-level points and caveats: Sequencing depth was expected to influence donor clonotype sharing.

V gave up 7 bases and J gave up 4 bases, with 7 bases separating them. The CDR3 is made up of 11 amino acids. Germline lookup yields CDR1 SEHNR and CDR2 FQNEAQ (reference sequence). The sample was naive CD4+ T cells sorted from blood. Documented subset: CD45RA+ positively selected. V usage is TRBV7-9 and J usage is TRBJ2-5; D unresolved. This receptor was identified in a man aged 18 to 35 in good health. In nucleotides, the CDR3 is TGTGCCAGCAATCGCGGAGAGACCCAGTACTTC. It yields the protein CASNRGETQYF.